These 9 T cell receptor beta chains were sequenced from one sample in a study of blood T cell repertoires in COVID-19 (dated by TCRdb to 2018 to 2021). Receptor libraries were prepared by the immunoSEQ multiplex PCR assay. TCRdb provides this immuneACCESS table in a form limited to in-frame rearrangements. Some clones are lacking; in checked studies, under half of them reflect an unresolved V gene, and why the rest are absent is not known. This sample is represented by around 150,000 clones; about 80% of them were singletons. Roughly 20% of the sample rests with the top ten. Material for sequencing was peripheral blood. The origin of the receptors is a woman of 80 years or more with acute or convalescent COVID-19.

There are a few counts of this clone. The rearrangement uses TRBV19 and TRBJ1-4, with TRBD1 as a possible D gene (6 bases). Deletions cut 4 bases from V and 10 bases from J, with 19 bases between. The CDR3 loop spans 15 amino acids. CDR1 LNHDA and CDR2 SQIVND come from the germline V gene (reference sequence). In DNA, the CDR3 is TGTGCCAGTAGTAGCCGACAGGCCTTTTTCCGAAAACTGTTTTTT. It encodes CASSSRQAFFRKLFF.

This chain links TRBV15 with TRBJ2-5, with D perhaps matching TRBD1 (6 bases). CDR3 length: 15 residues. Trimming removed 3 bases from V and 1 base from J, with 12 bases in between. Germline-derived CDR1 and CDR2 are LNHNV and YYDKDF (reference sequence). CDR3 amino acids: CATSRGARGQETQYF. For the CDR3, the DNA is TGTGCCACCAGCAGGGGGGCAAGGGGCCAAGAGACCCAGTACTTC.

The chain has TRBV18 and TRBJ1-3, with no clear D. V shed 3 bases and J shed 1 base, with 7 bases lying between them. Germline CDR1 is KGHSH and CDR2 is LQKENI. The length of the CDR3 is 14 residues. This chain's CDR3 is CASSPEVSGNTIYF. The CDR3 DNA is TGTGCCAGCTCACCTGAGGTTTCTGGAAACACCATATATTTT. Full variable domain (remainder filled in from reference TRBV18 and TRBJ1-3): NAGVMQNPRHLVRRRGQEARLRCSPMKGHSHVYWYRQLPEEGLKFMVYLQKENIIDESGMPKERFSAEFPKEGPSILRIQQVVRGDSAAYFCASSPEVSGNTIYFGEGSWLTVV.

The chain uses TRBV2 and TRBJ1-2; weak D call: TRBD1 (6 bases). V was trimmed by 3 bases and J by 7 bases, leaving 15 bases between them. In germline, CDR1 is SNHLY, CDR2 FYNNEI. CDR3 size: 14 residues. CDR3 amino acids: CASSDGGGRLGYTF. CDR3 coding DNA: TGTGCCAGCAGTGACGGCGGGGGGCGTCTTGGCTACACCTTC.

DNA of the CDR3: TGTGCCAGCAGCTGGGTCTGGAGGACTGAAGCTTTCTTT. It translates to CASSWVWRTEAFF. The genes are TRBV12-3 or TRBV12-4 and TRBJ1-1; D not resolved. This CDR3 has 13 amino acids. Trimming pared 6 bases from V and 5 bases from J, leaving 13 bases between.

The J gene is TRBJ2-3, the V gene TRBV12-5; 7 positions match TRBD1. From germline, CDR1 is LGHNT and CDR2 FRNRAP. CDR3 length: 12 amino acids. V gave up 6 bases and J gave up 11 bases; unmatched junction bases: 8. CDR3: CASGSGQELQYF. Here the CDR3 DNA reads TGTGCTAGTGGGTCCGGACAGGAATTGCAGTATTTT.

This sequence joins TRBV2 and TRBJ1-2; D not resolved. The CDR3 has 10 residues. The germline V gene encodes CDR1 SNHLY and CDR2 FYNNEI. Trimming removed 4 bases at V and 13 bases at J, with 10 bases between. DNA for the CDR3: TGTGCCAGCAGTGCTAACAGTGCCACCTTC. It yields the protein CASSANSATF.

The V gene is TRBV5-5, the J gene TRBJ2-1; D not certain. This CDR3 is 14 amino acids long. CDR1 and CDR2 from the germline V gene are SGHKS and YYEKEE (reference sequence). With 1 base removed from V and 0 bases from J, the gap between germline ends came to 5 bases. The CDR3 coding sequence is TGTGCCAGCAGCTTGCAGGACTCCTACAATGAGCAGTTCTTC. The encoded protein is CASSLQDSYNEQFF.

Only a few counts were recorded for this clone. The rearrangement uses TRBV7-9 and TRBJ1-4; TRBD1 is a possible D gene (5 bases). This CDR3 comprises 14 residues. Trimming cost V 3 bases and J 4 bases, with 9 bases left between them. Germline V gene lookup returns CDR1 SEHNR and CDR2 FQNEAQ (reference sequence). The CDR3 sequence: CASSLQGGNEKLFF. The CDR3 DNA reads TGTGCCAGCAGCTTGCAGGGCGGTAATGAAAAACTGTTTTTT.